The 28 T cell receptor beta chains presented below share a single source sample, sequenced in a study of read filtering for tumor transcriptome and immune sequencing (dated by TCRdb to about 2020). The instrument was an Illumina HiSeq 4000. TCR libraries were built from roughly 400 ng RNA with the Immunoverse kit, using molecular barcoded adaptors covering alpha/delta and beta/gamma chains. TCRdb ran its own pipeline on the public reads, namely fastp trimming at Q25 and MiXCR clone calling, and kept in-frame beta chains. Every entry covers one CDR3 protein and lists the most common genes and DNA from its rows. Counted in this sample were approximately 58,000 distinct CDR3 sequences; more than 20% of them appeared once. The top ten clonotypes cover about 18% of the sample. Sequencing was carried out using a population of CD138-negative cells sorted from bone marrow. In light of the paper, this sample's cell subset or site label describes: bone marrow mononuclear cells depleted of CD138+ plasma/myeloma cells by negative magnetic selection. The receptors were gathered from a donor aged 40 or over with multiple myeloma.

On this clonotype: A far larger clone is only one base removed, so a read error is likely. The chain links TRBV6-1 to TRBJ2-1; TRBD2 is a possible D gene (6 bases). CDR3 size: 16 residues. V lost 5 bases to trimming and J lost 2 bases, with 16 bases between them. In germline, CDR1 is MNHNS, CDR2 SASEGT. In DNA, the CDR3 is TGTGCCAGCAGTACCCATCTAGCGATCCCCTACAATGAGCAGTTCTTC. It encodes CASSTHLAIPYNEQFF.

In DNA, the CDR3 is TGTGCCAGCAGCGCCGGGACTAGCGGTGGCATTGTGTATGAGCAGTTCTTC. It is translated as CASSAGTSGGIVYEQFF. V and J are TRBV7-8 and TRBJ2-1; TRBD2 matches 11 bases. This CDR3 comprises 17 residues. Germline V gives CDR1 SGHVS, CDR2 FQNEAQ. Trimming cost V 5 bases and J 8 bases; bases outside gene matches: 14. Complete variable domain (other parts from reference TRBV7-8 and TRBJ2-1): GAGVSQSPRYKVAKRGQDVALRCDPISGHVSLFWYQQALGQGPEFLTYFQNEAQLDKSGLPSDRFFAERPEGSVSTLKIQRTQQEDSAVYLCASSAGTSGGIVYEQFFGPGTRLTVL.

This clonotype was seen a single time. One junction end disagrees with the germline gene, perhaps due to a read error. The genes are TRBV19 and TRBJ1-1; 8 nucleotides align to TRBD1. Germline CDR1 LNHDA, CDR2 SQIVND (reference sequence). This CDR3 comprises 15 residues. The CDR3 region is CASSTGGALNTEALF. DNA of the CDR3: TGTGCCAGTAGTACAGGGGGCGCCCTGAACACTGAAGCTCTCTTT.

Details on this clonotype: Since a much larger clone is just one base distant, this may be a read error. The chain combines TRBV4-2 with TRBJ2-1, with 10 bases matching TRBD2. Germline V lookup: CDR1 LGHNA, CDR2 YNFKEQ. This CDR3 spans 15 amino acids. The CDR3 spells CASSQASGGLGEQFF. The CDR3 DNA sequence: TGCGCCAGCAGCCAAGCTAGCGGGGGCCTAGGAGAGCAGTTCTTC.

Ten or more counts support this clonotype. The gene calls are TRBV7-9 and TRBJ2-3; 9 bases line up with TRBD1. CDR3 length: 16 amino acids. The ends lost 5 bases at V and 0 bases at J; junction bases unmatched: 6. Germline V gene sequence: CDR1 SEHNR, CDR2 FQNEAQ (reference sequence). CDR3: CASSPRTGESTDTQYF. For the CDR3, the DNA is TGTGCCAGCAGCCCACGGACAGGGGAGAGCACAGATACGCAGTATTTT.

This clonotype occurred many times. The gene calls are TRBV5-6 and TRBJ2-2; the match to TRBD1 covers 7 bases. The CDR3 extends over 15 amino acids. J was trimmed by 7 bases and V by 0 bases; bases with no gene match: 6. CDR1 and CDR2 (germline): SGHDT, YYEEEE. The CDR3 reads CASSLDDRVGGELFF. For the CDR3, the DNA is TGTGCCAGCAGCTTGGATGACAGGGTTGGCGGGGAGCTGTTTTTT.

The rearrangement links TRBV7-6 to TRBJ2-3, with 10 bases aligning to TRBD2. J gave up 6 bases and V 5 bases, and 11 bases lay outside the gene matches. CDR3 size: 16 residues. Germline V gives CDR1 SGHVS, CDR2 FNYEAQ. The CDR3 bases are TGTGCCAGCAGCCTTAGCGGGGGGCCCCCTGTGGATACGCAGTATTTT. Encoded protein: CASSLSGGPPVDTQYF.

The gene calls are TRBV7-3 and TRBJ2-3; possibly TRBD1 or TRBD2 for D (7 bases each). CDR3 size: 13 residues. Looked up from germline, CDR1 is SGHTA and CDR2 is FQGTGA. V lost 3 bases and J lost 8, with 12 bases in between. The CDR3 is CASSFQGEGTQYF. DNA of the CDR3: TGTGCCAGCAGCTTCCAGGGGGAGGGTACGCAGTATTTT.

Ten or more counts support this clonotype. The genes are TRBV5-1 and TRBJ1-1, with TRBD1 as a possible D gene (6 bases). Germline V gene data show CDR1 as SGHRS and CDR2 as YFSETQ. The length of the CDR3 is 16 residues. V lost 4 bases to trimming and J lost 0 bases, with 16 bases between them. The CDR3 sequence: CASSPGGGTMNTEAFF. For the CDR3, the DNA is TGCGCCAGCAGCCCCGGGGGGGGGACAATGAACACTGAAGCTTTCTTT.

This clonotype was observed at least ten times. The rearrangement joins TRBV10-3 to TRBJ2-3; 11 bases line up with TRBD2. The CDR3 is made up of 16 amino acids. With 6 bases clipped from V and 3 bases from J, the junction kept 8 bases outside the gene matches. Germline-derived CDR1 and CDR2 are ENHRY and SYGVKD. CDR3 region: CAISATSSGRTDTQYF. The CDR3 DNA sequence: TGTGCCATCAGCGCTACGTCTAGCGGGAGGACAGATACGCAGTATTTT.

This clonotype was found many times. The rearrangement joins TRBV3-1 to TRBJ2-5; D call uncertain. CDR1 is LGHDT, CDR2 YNNKEL, per germline (reference sequence). V was pared by 0 bases and J by 5 bases, with 16 bases between. The length of the CDR3 is 16 residues. The CDR3 loop reads CASSQEMGDTGETQYF. The CDR3 nucleotides read TGTGCCAGCAGCCAAGAAATGGGTGACACCGGGGAGACCCAGTACTTC.

Note on this clonotype: A much larger clone lies one base from this, so it may be a read error. The V call is TRBV12-3 or TRBV12-4, the J call TRBJ1-5; 7 bases line up with TRBD1. The CDR3 totals 13 residues. CDR3 loop: CANSLQGNQPQHF. CDR3 nucleotides: TGTGCCAACAGTTTACAGGGGAATCAGCCCCAGCATTTT.

The sample holds a few counts of this clonotype. This chain joins TRBV5-6 and TRBJ2-3; D is perhaps TRBD1 or TRBD2 (5 bases each). V lost 2 bases to trimming and J lost 2 bases, with 15 bases between them. This CDR3 region has 16 residues. CDR1 and CDR2 from the germline V gene are SGHDT and YYEEEE. The CDR3 bases are TGTGCCAGCAGCTTTCATCAGGGAGCCAACACAGATACGCAGTATTTT. Protein product: CASSFHQGANTDTQYF.

Worth noting for this clonotype: A much larger clonotype is one base distant, so this may be a read error. The chain combines TRBV5-1 with TRBJ2-1; the D gene is possibly TRBD1 (6 bases). This CDR3 has 14 amino acids. CDR1 SGHRS and CDR2 YFSETQ come from the germline V gene. CDR3 in amino acids: CASSHPDRNNEQLF. In DNA form, the CDR3 reads TGCGCCAGCAGCCACCCGGACAGAAACAATGAGCAGCTCTTC.

In this sample, this clonotype turned up many times. The chain combines TRBV14 with TRBJ2-5; a weak D match, TRBD1 (5 bases). The CDR3 is 14 residues long. Trimming removed 6 bases at V and 5 bases at J, with 16 bases between. Germline V gene lookup returns CDR1 SGHDN and CDR2 FVKESK. This CDR3 is CASSNQGFGETQYF. The CDR3 DNA reads as TGTGCCAGCAGTAATCAGGGCTTTGGGGAGACCCAGTACTTC.

By share, this clonotype counts as medium-sized. This chain connects TRBV7-6 to TRBJ2-1; possibly TRBD1 for D (6 bases). CDR1 is SGHVS, CDR2 FNYEAQ, per germline. V lost 5 bases, J lost 0 bases, and 20 bases lay in between. The CDR3 is made up of 18 amino acids. This CDR3 is CASSPGPLATGSYNEQFF. DNA for the CDR3: TGTGCCAGCAGCCCTGGCCCTTTAGCGACAGGCTCCTACAATGAGCAGTTCTTC.

Only a few counts were recorded for this clonotype. This chain joins TRBV7-3 and TRBJ2-5; D remains ambiguous. V dropped 4 bases and J dropped 4 bases, with 10 bases sitting between them. The CDR3 extends over 13 amino acids. Germline CDR1 reads SGHTA; CDR2 reads FQGTGA. CDR3 sequence reads: CASSSQTGETQYF. CDR3 nucleotides: TGTGCCAGCAGCTCTCAGACTGGAGAGACCCAGTACTTC.

Of note for this clonotype: A much more abundant neighbour one base away suggests this may be a read error. The chain is built from TRBV5-1 and TRBJ2-7, with TRBD1 identical over 8 bases. The junction had 8 bases not matched to a gene; V was cut back by 4 bases and J by 8 bases. Germline values: CDR1 SGHRS, CDR2 YFSETQ. There are 13 residues in the CDR3. The CDR3 DNA follows: TGCGCCAGCAGCACCCCGACAGGGGCCAAGCAGTACTTC. This translates into CASSTPTGAKQYF.

As for this clonotype: A read error may explain this, as a much larger clone is one base away. The conserved final phenylalanine or tryptophan is absent from the CDR3, which likely points to a read error. The CDR3 sequence is CASSSGTGEKLFL. CDR3 coding DNA: TGCGCCAGCAGCTCTGGGACAGGGGAAAAACTGTTTCTT. This sequence joins TRBV5-1 and TRBJ1-4; 9 bases are shared with TRBD1. V shed 3 bases and J 8 bases; nucleotides not matched to a gene: 2. Per germline, CDR1 SGHRS and CDR2 YFSETQ. The CDR3 totals 13 residues.

The genes are TRBV6-1 and TRBJ2-3; 10 bases fit TRBD2. CDR3 length: 16 residues. Germline CDR1 MNHNS, CDR2 SASEGT. Trimming at V came to 4 bases and at J to 5 bases, leaving 9 bases not matched to a gene. CDR3 nucleotide sequence: TGTGCCAGCAGTGGGGGTTCTAGCGGGAGTGGAGATACGCAGTATTTT. Protein: CASSGGSSGSGDTQYF.

This clonotype was seen a handful of times. The chain employs TRBV7-2 and TRBJ2-3; D might be TRBD1 or TRBD2, each matching 6 bases. The CDR3 has 12 amino acids. CDR1 and CDR2 (germline): SGHTA, FQGNSA. The V end was cut by 6 bases, the J end by 6 bases, with 10 bases between. The CDR3 DNA reads TGTGCCAGCAGGTGGGGGGCGGATACGCAGTATTTT. Protein product: CASRWGADTQYF.

In this sample, this clonotype turned up a few times. V gene TRBV29-1 combines with J gene TRBJ1-1; no clear D gene. CDR3 length: 13 residues. The ends were cut back, 3 bases at V and 1 base at J, with 9 bases in the middle. The germline CDR1 and CDR2 sequences are SQVTM and ANQGSEA. The DNA for the CDR3 is TGCAGCGTTGAGGCCCCGGAGAACACTGAAGCTTTCTTT. Protein: CSVEAPENTEAFF.

This clonotype has a count of ten or more. Given a much more abundant clone one base away, this may be a read error. The chain uses TRBV10-1 and TRBJ2-1, with 8 bases lining up with TRBD2. The CDR3 loop spans 17 amino acids. Trimming removed 3 bases from V and 12 bases from J; junction bases left unmatched: 19. Germline CDR1 reads WNHNN; CDR2 reads SYGVQD (reference sequence). DNA for the CDR3: TGCGCCAGCAGTGACCCGCGACGAGCGGGAGAACGGGATGGGCAGTTCTTC. This translates into CASSDPRRAGERDGQFF.

This clonotype came up many times. The V call is TRBV5-5, the J call TRBJ1-4; unclear D gene. The germline V and J ends were trimmed by 3 bases and 0 bases, with 12 bases remaining between them. Germline V gives CDR1 SGHKS, CDR2 YYEKEE (reference sequence). This CDR3 is built from 16 residues. This CDR3 is CASSSRTVATNEKLFF. In nucleotides, the CDR3 is TGTGCCAGCAGCTCCCGGACGGTTGCAACTAATGAAAAACTGTTTTTT.

Remarks on this clonotype: This may come from a read error, since a much larger clone is one base off. The chain has TRBV10-3 and TRBJ1-1; D might be TRBD1 (5 bases). Germline V CDR1 and CDR2: ENHRY, SYGVKD. With 6 bases removed from V and 4 bases from J, the gap between germline ends came to 15 bases. CDR3 length equals 14 residues. The CDR3 is CAISERQLVTEAFF. The CDR3 region has the DNA TGTGCCATCAGCGAGCGACAGTTGGTCACTGAAGCTTTCTTT.

The V call is TRBV6-6, the J call TRBJ1-3; weak D call: TRBD1 (6 bases). This CDR3 spans 18 amino acids. The germline V gene has CDR1 MNHNY and CDR2 SVGAGI (reference sequence). V lost 2 bases and J 2 bases, leaving 19 bases between the germline ends. CDR3 residues: CASSYPRGKGGAGNTIYF. The CDR3 DNA reads as TGTGCCAGCAGTTACCCCAGGGGAAAGGGGGGAGCTGGAAACACCATATATTTT.

This clonotype was counted many times. The V and J genes are TRBV7-3 and TRBJ2-3, with D uncertain. Germline CDR1 is SGHTA and CDR2 is FQGTGA. CDR3 length: 12 residues. Trimming took 5 bases from V and 5 from J, leaving 8 bases between them. CDR3 coding DNA: TGTGCCAGCAGCCTTATGGGAGATACGCAGTATTTT. This gives the protein CASSLMGDTQYF.

This clonotype was counted at least ten times. V gene TRBV4-1 combines with J gene TRBJ1-4; a possible D gene is TRBD1 (5 bases). This CDR3 contains 13 residues. From germline, CDR1 is MGHRA and CDR2 YSYEKL. V lost 1 base to trimming and J lost 10 bases, with 10 bases between them. CDR3 sequence reads: CASSQGGGGKLFF. Written as DNA, the CDR3 is TGCGCCAGCAGCCAAGGCGGGGGGGGAAAACTGTTTTTT.